Listed here are 18 T cell receptor beta chains from one sample, sequenced in a study of T-cell reconstitution after alpha-beta-depleted transplantation in children. Points from the study as a whole: A year had passed since transplant, and T-cell counts and diversity by then came mostly from newly produced T cells.

Preparing the TCRbeta library involved the use of unique molecular identifiers. TCRdb independently ran MiXCR on the PCR reads; one entry per CDR3 protein. Seen here are around 270,000 distinct CDR3 sequences, almost 8% observed once, and the top ten hold 9.1%. No antigen is known for these receptors. Sequencing was performed on peripheral blood, taken 360 days after TCRalphabeta/CD19-depleted stem cell transplant. The receptors were sampled from a female patient under 10 years old who had a stem cell transplant for Fanconi anemia, so the T cells may come from the graft donor.

This clonotype has more than one count but fewer than ten. The rearrangement uses TRBV7-9 and TRBJ1-6; 7 nucleotides align to TRBD1. The germline CDR1 and CDR2 sequences are SEHNR and FQNEAQ (reference sequence). After removal of 6 bases from V and 6 bases from J, the junction contained 11 bases not matched to a gene. The length of the CDR3 is 16 residues. The CDR3 bases are TGTGCCAGCAGAAACACCCGGGACAGCTTTAATTCACCCCTCCACTTT. Its protein is CASRNTRDSFNSPLHF. Combining the CDR3 with reference TRBV7-9 and TRBJ1-6 gives the whole variable domain DTGVSQNPRHKITKRGQNVTFRCDPISEHNRLYWYRQTLGQGPEFLTYFQNEAQLEKSRLLSDRFSAERPKGSFSTLEIQRTEQGDSAMYLCASRNTRDSFNSPLHFGNGTRLTVT.

Many counts were recorded for this clonotype. This chain joins TRBV5-6 and TRBJ2-5; D unresolved. Germline loops: CDR1 SGHDT, CDR2 YYEEEE. The V end lost 2 bases, the J end lost 1 base, and 9 bases lay between the germline ends. This CDR3 region has 14 residues. CDR3 sequence (DNA): TGTGCCAGCAGCTTAATTACATCCCAAGAGACCCAGTACTTC. It yields the protein CASSLITSQETQYF.

This clonotype was seen only a few times. Since a much larger clone is just one base distant, this may be a read error. This chain links TRBV10-3 with TRBJ2-5; D is possibly TRBD1 (6 bases). The CDR3 is 12 amino acids. The germline V gene has CDR1 ENHRY and CDR2 SYGVKD. The CDR3 is CAISGTEETRYF. CDR3 DNA: TGTGCCATCAGTGGGACAGAAGAGACCCGGTACTTC.

The V call is TRBV12-3 or TRBV12-4, the J call TRBJ2-3; the D gene is possibly TRBD2 (6 bases). V shed 2 bases and J shed 4 bases, with 10 bases lying between them. This CDR3 is built from 14 residues. CDR3 DNA: TGTGCCAGCAGTTTAATGGGGGAGGCAGATACGCAGTATTTT. Translation gives CASSLMGEADTQYF.

This clonotype was counted between two and nine times. The chain is built from TRBV20-1 and TRBJ1-2; D is ambiguous. This CDR3 comprises 15 residues. CDR1 DFQATT and CDR2 SNEGSKA come from the germline V gene (reference sequence). The V and J ends lost 3 bases and 3 bases respectively, with 17 bases between them. The CDR3 bases are TGCAGTGCTAGGAGTGGTACAGCAGCTTACTATGGCTACACCTTC. Amino acids: CSARSGTAAYYGYTF.

This clonotype was observed many times. The J gene is TRBJ2-1, the V gene TRBV7-6, with 10 nucleotides matching TRBD2. CDR3 size: 15 residues. Germline V gene data show CDR1 as SGHVS and CDR2 as FNYEAQ. Trimming cost V 5 bases and J 5 bases; bases outside gene matches: 6. CDR3 in amino acids: CASSPSLAGDNEQFF. CDR3 sequence (DNA): TGTGCCAGCAGCCCTAGCCTAGCGGGAGACAATGAGCAGTTCTTC.

The sample holds a few counts of this clonotype. The chain combines TRBV6-1 with TRBJ2-3, with TRBD2 as a possible D gene (5 bases). The V and J ends lost 5 bases and 6 bases respectively, with 18 bases between them. The length of the CDR3 is 15 residues. The germline CDR1 and CDR2 sequences are MNHNS and SASEGT. The CDR3 protein is CASSPHGVDSDTQYF. As DNA, the CDR3 is TGTGCCAGCAGTCCTCACGGGGTAGATTCGGATACGCAGTATTTT.

At least ten counts were recorded for this clonotype. This chain connects TRBV6-2 or TRBV6-3 to TRBJ2-1; tentatively, D is TRBD1 (6 bases). Germline lookup yields CDR1 MNHEY and CDR2 SVGEGT. Trimming removed 10 bases from V and 2 bases from J, with 9 bases in between. There are 12 residues in the CDR3. Here the CDR3 reads CATWTAYNEQFF. DNA for the CDR3: TGTGCCACCTGGACAGCCTACAATGAGCAGTTCTTC.

In this sample, this clonotype turned up many times. The chain has TRBV20-1 and TRBJ2-7; perhaps TRBD1 as D (5 bases). The germline V gene has CDR1 DFQATT and CDR2 SNEGSKA (reference sequence). Trimming stripped 4 bases from V and 5 bases from J, with 12 bases between. This CDR3 comprises 12 residues. CDR3 nucleotides: TGCAGTGCTACCCTTCAGGGTGACGAGCAGTACTTC. Its protein product is CSATLQGDEQYF.

The chain uses TRBV28 and TRBJ1-1; tentative D call: TRBD1 (5 bases). Trimming stripped 3 bases from V and 3 bases from J, with 11 bases between. The CDR3 is 14 residues long. Looked up from germline, CDR1 is MDHEN and CDR2 is SYDVKM. CDR3 in DNA: TGTGCCAGCAGTTTTTCTGGGACGGACACTGAAGCTTTCTTT. Amino acids: CASSFSGTDTEAFF.

This clonotype came up a few times. The chain has TRBV9 and TRBJ2-4; D not resolved. Looked up from germline, CDR1 is SGDLS and CDR2 is YYNGEE. V was cut by 0 bases and J by 3 bases, with 13 bases left in between. The CDR3 is made up of 16 amino acids. The CDR3 sequence is CASSVGAGVDKNIQYF. CDR3 DNA: TGTGCCAGCAGCGTAGGCGCTGGAGTGGACAAAAACATTCAGTACTTC.

This clonotype has at least ten counts. Written as DNA, the CDR3 is TGCAGCGCAATCGTCGGGCGGTCGTGGTCCTACGAGCAGTACTTC. The encoded protein is CSAIVGRSWSYEQYF. This sequence joins TRBV29-1 and TRBJ2-7; no reliable D call. The CDR3 length is 15 residues. Trimming pared 7 bases from V and 1 base from J, leaving 20 bases between. Looked up from germline, CDR1 is SQVTM and CDR2 is ANQGSEA.

This chain connects TRBV18 to TRBJ1-6, with unresolved D. Germline lookup yields CDR1 KGHSH and CDR2 LQKENI. There are 12 residues in the CDR3. The V gene lost 6 bases and the J gene lost 12 bases, with 12 bases spanning the gap. In DNA, the CDR3 is TGTGCCAGCTCGTTCGACCGCGTACCCCTCCACTTT. Its protein is CASSFDRVPLHF.

This clonotype was observed many times. The V gene is TRBV5-1, the J gene TRBJ2-1; 11 positions agree with TRBD2. The CDR3 has 16 amino acids. V shed 0 bases, J shed 6 bases, and the junction held 5 bases outside the gene matches. Germline-derived CDR1 and CDR2 are SGHRS and YFSETQ. The CDR3 sequence: CASSLDGLAGLNEQFF. Written as DNA, the CDR3 is TGCGCCAGCAGCTTGGACGGACTAGCGGGTCTCAATGAGCAGTTCTTC.

Turning to this clonotype: The junction differs from germline at one of its ends, possibly a read error. This CDR3 is CASFPGPVF. The DNA for the CDR3 is TGTGCCAGCTTCCCCGGGCCAGTCTTC. The genes are TRBV6-5 and TRBJ2-1; the D is unclear. The CDR3 runs 9 residues. Germline loops: CDR1 MNHEY, CDR2 SVGAGI.

This clonotype was recorded at least ten times. The gene calls are TRBV6-1 and TRBJ2-1; 8 bases align to TRBD1. The CDR3 is 15 residues long. J gave up 0 bases and V 5 bases, and 3 bases lay outside the gene matches. The germline V gene encodes CDR1 MNHNS and CDR2 SASEGT. The CDR3 DNA reads as TGTGCCAGCAGTACAGGGGGGAGCTCCTACAATGAGCAGTTCTTC. Translating gives CASSTGGSSYNEQFF.

In its sample, this clonotype was seen many times. The rearrangement joins TRBV7-9 to TRBJ1-1; D remains unclear. This CDR3 contains 13 residues. The ends were cut back, 5 bases at V and 1 base at J, with 8 bases in the middle. Per the germline V gene, CDR1 is SEHNR and CDR2 is FQNEAQ (reference sequence). In DNA form, the CDR3 reads TGTGCCAGCAGCCCTACTAGGAACACTGAAGCTTTCTTT. Protein product: CASSPTRNTEAFF.

This clonotype was counted ten times or more. The CDR3 DNA follows: TGTGCCAGCAGACGGGGCTGGGGGACTCAAGAGACCCAGTACTTC. Translating it yields CASRRGWGTQETQYF. The chain employs TRBV12-3 or TRBV12-4 and TRBJ2-5, with TRBD2 as a possible D gene (6 bases). The V end was cut by 6 bases, the J end by 2 bases, with 16 bases between. The CDR3 contains 15 residues.